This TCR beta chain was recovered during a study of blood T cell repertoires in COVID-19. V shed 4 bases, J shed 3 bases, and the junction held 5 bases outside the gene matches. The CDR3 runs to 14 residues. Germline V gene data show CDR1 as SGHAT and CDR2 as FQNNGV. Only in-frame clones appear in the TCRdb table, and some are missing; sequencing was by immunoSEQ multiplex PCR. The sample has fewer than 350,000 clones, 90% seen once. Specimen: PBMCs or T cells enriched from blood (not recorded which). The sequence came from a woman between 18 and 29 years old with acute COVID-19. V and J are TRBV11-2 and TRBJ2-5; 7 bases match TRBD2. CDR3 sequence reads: CASSYWGGEETQYF. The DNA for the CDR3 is TGTGCCAGCAGCTACTGGGGAGGGGAAGAGACCCAGTACTTC. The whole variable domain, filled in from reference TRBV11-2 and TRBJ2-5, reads EAGVAQSPRYKIIEKRQSVAFWCNPISGHATLYWYQQILGQGPKLLIQFQNNGVVDDSQLPKDRFSAERLKGVDSTLKIQPAKLEDSAVYLCASSYWGGEETQYFGPGTRLLVL.